The clone carrying this T cell receptor beta chain was detected only once. What it binds is not known. The sample belongs to a study of cytotoxic CD8 clonotypes in ibrutinib-treated CLL. Overall study context: Within the patient group, around twelve were relapsed/refractory and over 14 treatment-naive, and approximately 17 were IGHV unmutated. The study, taken as a whole, reports: Clonality showed a rise at ibrutinib response that reversed toward baseline at progression.

V lost 1 base and J lost 0, with 9 bases in between. Looked up from germline, CDR1 is MGHRA and CDR2 is YSYEKL. The CDR3 is 15 residues long. Repertoires were generated with immunoSEQ multiplex PCR, while TCRdb's copy carries only in-frame clones and drops some. The sample carries around 53,000 clones, approximately 50% recorded once. This material consisted of PBMCs, taken at disease progression, from a patient treated with ibrutinib. The receptor was derived from a human donor with chronic lymphocytic leukemia. The V and J genes are TRBV4-1 and TRBJ2-5; D might be TRBD2 (6 bases). The CDR3 is CASSQAGTYQETQYF. CDR3 nucleotides: TGCGCCAGCAGCCAAGCCGGGACTTACCAAGAGACCCAGTACTTC.